This TCR beta chain stems from a study of patients and donors after allogeneic stem cell transplantation. TCRdb re-called the RT-PCR reads with MiXCR, one entry per CDR3 protein. The top ten clones hold 7.2% of a sample with 400,000 to 450,000 distinct CDR3 sequences, about a sixth of them seen once. The table lists this clonotype with a few counts. This CDR3 has 15 amino acids. Trimming pared 3 bases from V and 2 bases from J, leaving 11 bases between. Germline CDR1 is LNHDA and CDR2 is SQIVND (reference sequence). This receptor was taken from a human donor who was either an allogeneic HSCT recipient or a stem cell or donor lymphocyte infusion donor (not recorded which). It is not recorded whose cells these are; they may come from a transplant donor. Sequencing was performed on blood, either unsorted or a sorted T cell fraction (not recorded which). V gene TRBV19 combines with J gene TRBJ1-5, with unresolved D. Here the CDR3 DNA reads TGTGCCAGTAGTATCCCAGGCGGGGGCAATCAGCCCCAGCATTTT. Translating it yields CASSIPGGGNQPQHF.